The next 31 T cell receptor beta chains were all read from a single sample in a study of T cells in localized non-small cell lung cancer. Method: immunoSEQ multiplex PCR; TCRdb's copy keeps in-frame clones and lacks some. The table records about 31,000 clones, roughly 86% of them present only once. The material sequenced was peripheral blood mononuclear cells, taken before any cancer treatment. Every receptor here comes from a woman aged 35 to 70 with stage III lung adenocarcinoma.

V usage is TRBV19 and J usage is TRBJ2-5; D remains unclear. This CDR3 contains 13 residues. CDR1 and CDR2 (germline): LNHDA, SQIVND (reference sequence). Trimming pared 6 bases from V and 3 bases from J, leaving 11 bases between. CDR3 coding DNA: TGTGCCAGTAGCGAAACTGGGGAAGAGACCCAGTACTTC. This sequence encodes CASSETGEETQYF.

This chain links TRBV7-2 with TRBJ1-1; D unclear. Germline values: CDR1 SGHTA, CDR2 FQGNSA. V dropped 2 bases and J dropped 4 bases, with 5 bases sitting between them. The CDR3 totals 12 residues. The CDR3, as DNA: TGTGCCAGCAGCTTATTCGTCACTGAAGCTTTCTTT. This codes for CASSLFVTEAFF.

The chain carries TRBV12-1 and TRBJ2-7; the listed D gene, TRBD1, was not tested against the DNA. TRBV12-1 is termed a pseudogene. CDR3 length: 14 amino acids. The CDR3 DNA reads as TGTGCCAGCAGCTCAACAGGGCTAAGCGACGAGCAGTACTTC. The encoded protein is CASSSTGLSDEQYF.

This sequence joins TRBV5-1 and TRBJ2-7; D is uncertain. This CDR3 spans 16 amino acids. The germline V gene encodes CDR1 SGHRS and CDR2 YFSETQ. V shed 4 bases and J shed 0 bases, with 17 bases lying between them. The CDR3 nucleotides read TGCGCCAGCAGCCCGTCTCCCCAAGCGCCCTCCTACGAGCAGTACTTC. Translated, it gives CASSPSPQAPSYEQYF.

This sequence joins TRBV5-1 and TRBJ2-3, with 11 positions matching TRBD2. The V and J ends lost 0 bases and 2 bases, in that order; junction bases with no gene match: 11. Germline CDR1 is SGHRS and CDR2 is YFSETQ. The CDR3 covers 19 residues. In DNA form, the CDR3 reads TGCGCCAGCAGCTTGGGCCTCAAACCGGGACTAGCGGACACAGATACGCAGTATTTT. It encodes CASSLGLKPGLADTDTQYF.

The chain recombines TRBV19 with TRBJ2-3; 8 nucleotides line up with TRBD1. Germline loops: CDR1 LNHDA, CDR2 SQIVND (reference sequence). This CDR3 has 13 residues. The ends lost 5 bases at V and 4 bases at J; junction bases unmatched: 2. The CDR3 sequence: CASSQTGADTQYF. The CDR3 region has the DNA TGTGCCAGTAGTCAGACAGGGGCAGATACGCAGTATTTT.

V and J are TRBV6-6 and TRBJ1-1; no firm D call. The germline CDR1 and CDR2 sequences are MNHNY and SVGAGI (reference sequence). There are 14 residues in the CDR3. Trimming took off 3 bases at V and 6 bases at J, with 14 bases between the two ends. DNA for the CDR3: TGTGCCAGCAGTTATCTGGCGGGTAGGTCTGAAGCTTTCTTT. It translates to CASSYLAGRSEAFF.

The rearrangement uses TRBV5-4 and TRBJ2-1, with a weak D call TRBD2 (6 bases). Germline CDR1 SGHNT, CDR2 YYREEE (reference sequence). The CDR3 consists of 17 residues. Trimming removed 4 bases at V and 5 bases at J, with 22 bases between. The CDR3 is CASSSLGLRRANNEQFF. CDR3 coding DNA: TGTGCCAGCAGCAGCCTGGGACTCCGCCGGGCAAACAATGAGCAGTTCTTC.

This clone has a single count. This chain links TRBV7-3 with TRBJ2-7; 8 bases are shared with TRBD2. The CDR3 has 14 amino acids. From germline, CDR1 is SGHTA and CDR2 FQGTGA. V shed 2 bases and J 5 bases; nucleotides not matched to a gene: 5. The CDR3 nucleotides read TGTGCCAGCAGCTTACGAGCGGGGGACCACGAGCAGTACTTC. Translated: CASSLRAGDHEQYF.

The chain links TRBV10-3 to TRBJ1-1; perhaps TRBD1 as D (5 bases). The CDR3 loop spans 16 amino acids. Germline V gene data show CDR1 as ENHRY and CDR2 as SYGVKD. Trimming cost V 0 bases and J 4 bases, with 15 bases left between them. CDR3 residues: CAISESDWRGSTEAFF. The CDR3 DNA follows: TGTGCCATCAGTGAGTCAGACTGGCGGGGCAGCACTGAAGCTTTCTTT.

This chain connects TRBV4-1 to TRBJ1-4, with a weak D call TRBD1 (5 bases). The CDR3 runs 15 residues. In germline, CDR1 is MGHRA, CDR2 YSYEKL. V lost 2 bases, J lost 8 bases, and 15 bases lay in between. CDR3 DNA sequence: TGCGCCAGCAGCCAACGGACACGGATGGGAGAAAAACTGTTTTTT. Its protein product is CASSQRTRMGEKLFF.

The chain combines TRBV19 with TRBJ2-7; TRBD2 matches 9 bases. V lost 2 bases and J lost 0; bases outside the gene matches: 8. Per the germline V gene, CDR1 is LNHDA and CDR2 is SQIVND (reference sequence). The CDR3 runs 17 residues. The CDR3 bases are TGTGCCAGTAGTATATCAGCGGGAGGACCTCTCTCCTACGAGCAGTACTTC. It encodes CASSISAGGPLSYEQYF.

J is TRBJ1-2 and V is TRBV7-3; 8 positions match TRBD1. The CDR3 spans 15 residues. J gave up 5 bases and V 1 base, and 6 bases lay outside the gene matches. Germline CDR1 is SGHTA and CDR2 is FQGTGA. The CDR3 spells CASSLSRGLGYGYTF. CDR3 sequence (DNA): TGTGCCAGCAGCTTAAGCAGGGGGCTAGGTTATGGCTACACCTTC.

The gene calls are TRBV15 and TRBJ1-2; no firm D call. Germline V lookup: CDR1 LNHNV, CDR2 YYDKDF (reference sequence). The CDR3 covers 13 residues. The germline V and J ends were trimmed by 4 bases and 6 bases, with 12 bases remaining between them. DNA for the CDR3: TGTGCCACCAGCAAAGACTACTATGATGGCTACACCTTC. Translating gives CATSKDYYDGYTF.

The chain combines TRBV7-2 with TRBJ1-2, with D uncertain. With 2 bases removed from V and 4 bases from J, the gap between germline ends came to 5 bases. CDR1 SGHTA and CDR2 FQGNSA come from the germline V gene. CDR3 length: 12 amino acids. Here the CDR3 DNA reads TGTGCCAGCAGCTTAAACAGCTATGGCTACACCTTC. Its protein product is CASSLNSYGYTF.

The chain carries TRBV6-5 and TRBJ1-5; D uncertain. This CDR3 is built from 12 residues. The germline gives CDR1 MNHEY, CDR2 SVGAGI. V was pared by 6 bases and J by 4 bases, with 7 bases between. The CDR3 is CASRGGNQPQHF. DNA of the CDR3: TGTGCCAGCAGAGGAGGAAATCAGCCCCAGCATTTT.

J is TRBJ1-2 and V is TRBV7-2, with D possibly being TRBD1 (5 bases). Looked up from germline, CDR1 is SGHTA and CDR2 is FQGNSA. Trimming removed 1 base at V and 6 bases at J, with 18 bases between. The CDR3 is 16 amino acids. This CDR3 is CASSLVGDAGWDGYTF. DNA for the CDR3: TGTGCCAGCAGCTTAGTGGGGGACGCTGGCTGGGATGGCTACACCTTC.

The chain employs TRBV6-7 and TRBJ2-7, with D perhaps TRBD1 (6 bases). TRBV6-7 is an open reading frame whose function is uncertain. Trimming shortened V by 1 base and J by 2 bases, and 12 bases separated the two germline ends. The CDR3 totals 15 residues. The CDR3 bases are TGTGCCAGCAGTTACTGCAGACAGGTTGCCTACGAGCAGTACTTC. Translated, it gives CASSYCRQVAYEQYF.

The genes are TRBV19 and TRBJ1-1, with 8 bases matching TRBD1. V was clipped by 5 bases and J by 1 base; unmatched bases: 6. The CDR3 loop spans 15 amino acids. Germline V gene sequence: CDR1 LNHDA, CDR2 SQIVND (reference sequence). CDR3 protein: CASSSWDRPNTEAFF. The CDR3 nucleotides read TGTGCCAGTAGTTCCTGGGACAGGCCGAACACTGAAGCTTTCTTT.

This chain connects TRBV7-2 to TRBJ2-3, with D perhaps TRBD2 (6 bases). V shed 4 bases and J shed 4 bases, with 15 bases lying between them. CDR3 length: 15 amino acids. From germline, CDR1 is SGHTA and CDR2 FQGNSA. The CDR3, as DNA: TGTGCCAGCAGCTATGGGAGTAGCGGAGCAGATACGCAGTATTTT. Its protein is CASSYGSSGADTQYF.

The chain has TRBV6-6 and TRBJ1-2; D remains ambiguous. Per the germline V gene, CDR1 is MNHNY and CDR2 is SVGAGI (reference sequence). The CDR3 covers 14 residues. V was clipped by 5 bases and J by 6 bases, with 16 bases between them. The CDR3 sequence: CASSPHGRGDGYTF. The CDR3 DNA sequence: TGTGCCAGCAGTCCACACGGGCGTGGGGATGGCTACACCTTC.

J is TRBJ2-7 and V is TRBV7-2, with D perhaps given as TRBD1 or TRBD2 (5 bases each). This CDR3 spans 14 amino acids. Per germline, CDR1 SGHTA and CDR2 FQGNSA. Trimming took 4 bases from V and 3 from J, leaving 13 bases between them. CDR3 region: CASSSLGVLYEQYF. The CDR3 bases are TGTGCCAGCAGCTCTCTGGGGGTCCTCTACGAGCAGTACTTC.

The V call is TRBV12-2, the J call TRBJ2-5; the DNA was not compared with TRBD2, the D call given in the table. TRBV12-2 is designated a pseudogene. The CDR3 loop spans 15 amino acids. The CDR3 is CASRLASGRKETQYF. The CDR3 DNA sequence: TGTGCAAGTCGCTTAGCCTCCGGGAGGAAAGAGACCCAGTACTTC.

The chain combines TRBV27 with TRBJ1-1, with D maybe TRBD1 (5 bases). Germline CDR1 MNHEY, CDR2 SMNVEV (reference sequence). Trimming cost V 5 bases and J 0 bases, with 16 bases left between them. This CDR3 contains 16 residues. The chain's CDR3 is CASSTPQGTLNTEAFF. CDR3 bases: TGTGCCAGCAGTACACCCCAGGGAACCCTGAACACTGAAGCTTTCTTT.

The chain joins TRBV19 to TRBJ2-2; D is undetermined. Trimming took 5 bases from V and 5 from J, leaving 15 bases between them. The CDR3 spans 15 residues. Germline CDR1 and CDR2: LNHDA and SQIVND (reference sequence). Written as DNA, the CDR3 is TGTGCCAGTAGTCTCGGACCAGCCTGGACCGGGGAGCTGTTTTTT. Protein sequence: CASSLGPAWTGELFF.

The chain couples TRBV7-9 to TRBJ1-5; D unresolved. The V end was cut by 1 base, the J end by 7 bases, with 11 bases between. The CDR3 length is 14 residues. Germline V gives CDR1 SEHNR, CDR2 FQNEAQ (reference sequence). The CDR3 bases are TGTGCCAGCAGCTTAGAGAGGGATGAGCAGCCCCAGCATTTT. It encodes CASSLERDEQPQHF.

This rearrangement joins TRBV5-1 to TRBJ1-1, with D unresolved. V was shortened by 2 bases and J by 1 base, with 6 bases between the two germline ends. This CDR3 region has 13 residues. Germline CDR1 and CDR2: SGHRS and YFSETQ. The CDR3 DNA reads TGCGCCAGCAGCTTAGCCGGGAACACTGAAGCTTTCTTT. This translates into CASSLAGNTEAFF.

The chain recombines TRBV5-1 with TRBJ2-5; 11 nucleotides agree with TRBD2. This CDR3 contains 14 residues. V lost 4 bases, J lost 5 bases, and 4 bases stayed unmatched. CDR1 and CDR2 from the germline V gene are SGHRS and YFSETQ. Here the CDR3 reads CASSVTSGGETQYF. The CDR3 DNA follows: TGCGCCAGCAGCGTCACTAGCGGGGGCGAGACCCAGTACTTC.

The chain uses TRBV10-3 and TRBJ1-5, with TRBD1 matching over 10 bases. CDR1 is ENHRY, CDR2 SYGVKD, per germline. V was pared by 0 bases and J by 11 bases, with 1 base of the junction left unmatched. The CDR3 extends over 13 amino acids. In DNA form, the CDR3 reads TGTGCCATCAGTGAGTCGGGACAGGGGACCCAGCATTTT. Translated, it gives CAISESGQGTQHF.

The V and J genes are TRBV7-8 and TRBJ2-1; 10 bases agree with TRBD2. V gave up 2 bases and J gave up 5 bases; unmatched junction bases: 21. CDR1 is SGHVS and CDR2 is FQNEAQ in the germline V gene. This CDR3 comprises 21 residues. CDR3 nucleotide sequence: TGTGCCAGCAGCTTACCCCACCGACCACAGACTAGCGGGCGACTTAACAATGAGCAGTTCTTC. Translated, it gives CASSLPHRPQTSGRLNNEQFF.

The chain couples TRBV18 to TRBJ2-3; TRBD2 agrees at 7 bases. Trimming took 6 bases from V and 2 from J; bases not matched to a gene: 8. Germline V gene sequence: CDR1 KGHSH, CDR2 LQKENI. This CDR3 is built from 15 residues. CDR3 in DNA: TGTGCCAGCTCCCCGGGACTAAGAGTCACAGATACGCAGTATTTT. Its translation: CASSPGLRVTDTQYF.